The 8 T cell receptor beta chains in this list originate from one sample, sequenced in a study of lymphopenia after photon versus proton radiotherapy (dated by TCRdb to about 2019). To prepare the library, the immunoSEQ multiplex PCR assay was applied. TCRdb provides this immuneACCESS table in a form limited to in-frame rearrangements. Some clones are lacking; in checked studies, under half of them reflect an unresolved V gene, and why the rest are absent is not known. Recorded for this sample are around 22,000 clones; approximately 80% of them occurred a single time. Of the sample, 24% falls within the top ten clones. The sample consisted of peripheral blood, taken from a patient treated with photon-based radiotherapy. These receptor sequences come from a man aged 35-49 years with gastric cancer.

The CDR3 is CASSRGRWGSGNTIYF. CDR3 bases: TGTGCCAGCAGCCGGGGACGGTGGGGTTCTGGAAACACCATATATTTT. The rearrangement uses TRBV11-1 and TRBJ1-3, with D possibly matching TRBD1 (5 bases). CDR1 SGHAT and CDR2 FQDESV come from the germline V gene (reference sequence). The V end lost 5 bases, the J end lost 1 base, and 15 bases lay between the germline ends. This CDR3 spans 16 amino acids.

Written as DNA, the CDR3 is TGTGCCAGCAGCTTAAGATATGGTTCACCCCTCCACTTT. It codes for CASSLRYGSPLHF. The genes are TRBV11-3 and TRBJ1-6, with D hard to call. Germline V CDR1 and CDR2: SGHNT, YENEEA. The CDR3 runs to 13 residues. The V gene lost 2 bases and the J gene lost 9 bases, with 8 bases spanning the gap.

The chain carries TRBV19 and TRBJ1-1; D not resolved. CDR1 and CDR2 from the germline V gene are LNHDA and SQIVND (reference sequence). The CDR3 has 12 amino acids. The germline V and J ends were trimmed by 5 bases and 1 base, with 5 bases remaining between them. The CDR3 is CASSLGNTEAFF. CDR3 coding DNA: TGTGCCAGTAGTTTGGGGAACACTGAAGCTTTCTTT.

V is TRBV7-3 and J is TRBJ2-1; perhaps TRBD2 as D (5 bases). The CDR3 spans 15 residues. V was cut by 5 bases and J by 5 bases, with 16 bases left in between. Germline lookup yields CDR1 SGHTA and CDR2 FQGTGA. CDR3 sequence reads: CASSLRLGANNEQFF. For the CDR3, the DNA is TGTGCCAGCAGCCTACGGCTGGGAGCGAACAATGAGCAGTTCTTC. The variable domain in full, completed from reference TRBV7-3 and TRBJ2-1, reads GAGVSQTPSNKVTEKGKYVELRCDPISGHTALYWYRQSLGQGPEFLIYFQGTGAADDSGLPNDRFFAVRPEGSVSTLKIQRTERGDSAVYLCASSLRLGANNEQFFGPGTRLTVL.

By sample share, this clone is medium-sized (0.01 to 0.1%). The gene calls are TRBV27 and TRBJ2-1; D ambiguous. The CDR3 length is 16 residues. V lost 2 bases to trimming and J lost 0 bases, with 11 bases between them. Germline V gene data show CDR1 as MNHEY and CDR2 as SMNVEV (reference sequence). The CDR3 here is CASSLRAGNSYNEQFF. DNA for the CDR3: TGTGCCAGCAGTTTAAGGGCAGGCAACTCCTACAATGAGCAGTTCTTC.

The chain recombines TRBV7-9 with TRBJ2-3, with D possibly TRBD1 on 6 matching bases. The CDR3 covers 15 residues. V lost 5 bases and J 3 bases, leaving 15 bases between the germline ends. Germline V gene sequence: CDR1 SEHNR, CDR2 FQNEAQ (reference sequence). The CDR3 coding sequence is TGTGCCAGCAGCCGAATAGTCAGGGGTACAGATACGCAGTATTTT. Its protein product is CASSRIVRGTDTQYF.

Only one count was recorded for this clone. V is TRBV4-1 and J is TRBJ2-7; 11 bases fit TRBD1. The CDR3 covers 18 residues. Germline trimming cut 4 bases from V and 0 bases from J; bases unmatched to any gene: 11. Per germline, CDR1 MGHRA and CDR2 YSYEKL. CDR3 residues: CASSLPRTGGESSYEQYF. The CDR3 coding sequence is TGCGCCAGCAGCCTCCCGCGGACAGGGGGCGAAAGCTCCTACGAGCAGTACTTC.

This chain uses TRBV9 with TRBJ2-3, with 13 bases lining up with TRBD2. The V and J ends lost 4 bases and 0 bases, in that order; junction bases with no gene match: 5. CDR3 length: 17 residues. The germline V gene has CDR1 SGDLS and CDR2 YYNGEE. Written as DNA, the CDR3 is TGTGCCAGCAGCAGACTAGCGGGGGGCTCTAGCACAGATACGCAGTATTTT. This gives the protein CASSRLAGGSSTDTQYF.